A selection of T cell receptor beta chains follows, all from one sample in a study of blood T cell repertoires in COVID-19. Sequencing was performed with immunoSEQ multiplex PCR; in TCRdb, only in-frame clones are kept and a portion is missing. The data contain 45,000 to 55,000 clones, approximately 84% of them singletons. The sequenced sample consisted of peripheral blood. These receptors all stem from a man aged 50 to 59 with active COVID-19. The CDR3 runs from the conserved cysteine through the conserved F or W. Each record gives: V gene, CDR3 length, D gene, clone size, J gene, CDR3 protein, CDR3 DNA. D genes are given only for firm matches. Only some rows state a clone size, as once, few, many or a class for expanded clones.

V gene: TRBV10-1; CDR3 length: 13; D gene: NA; clone size: NA; J gene: TRBJ2-3; CDR3 protein: CASSAQGIDTQYF; CDR3 DNA: TGCGCCAGCAGTGCTCAGGGCATAGATACGCAGTATTTT
V gene: TRBV6-6; CDR3 length: 15; D gene: TRBD1; clone size: NA; J gene: TRBJ1-5; CDR3 protein: CASSYDRGGVQPQHF; CDR3 DNA: TGTGCCAGCAGTTACGACAGGGGGGGGGTTCAGCCCCAGCATTTT
V gene: TRBV13; CDR3 length: 15; D gene: TRBD2; clone size: NA; J gene: TRBJ2-3; CDR3 protein: CASSQGGTSVVTQYF; CDR3 DNA: TGTGCCAGCAGCCAAGGGGGGACTAGCGTTGTTACGCAGTATTTT
V gene: TRBV2; CDR3 length: 16; D gene: TRBD1; clone size: NA; J gene: TRBJ1-1; CDR3 protein: CASSEGTGGANTEAFF; CDR3 DNA: TGTGCCAGCAGTGAAGGGACAGGGGGCGCGAACACTGAAGCTTTCTTT
V gene: TRBV29-1; CDR3 length: 15; D gene: TRBD1; clone size: NA; J gene: TRBJ1-2; CDR3 protein: CSVGPGQGPSSGYTF; CDR3 DNA: TGCAGCGTTGGACCCGGACAGGGCCCTTCGAGCGGCTACACCTTC
V gene: TRBV24-1; CDR3 length: 16; D gene: NA; clone size: once; J gene: TRBJ1-2; CDR3 protein: CATSDFPFQGTGGYTF; CDR3 DNA: TGTGCCACCAGTGATTTCCCTTTTCAGGGAACTGGTGGCTACACCTTC
V gene: TRBV9; CDR3 length: 16; D gene: TRBD2; clone size: NA; J gene: TRBJ2-3; CDR3 protein: CASSVGQRGGTDTQYF; CDR3 DNA: TGTGCCAGCAGCGTAGGCCAGCGGGGGGGCACAGATACGCAGTATTTT
V gene: TRBV25-1; CDR3 length: 16; D gene: TRBD1; clone size: once; J gene: TRBJ2-7; CDR3 protein: CASSEFRGQGRNEQYF; CDR3 DNA: TGTGCCAGCAGTGAATTTCGGGGACAGGGGAGGAACGAGCAGTACTTC
V gene: TRBV7-9; CDR3 length: 14; D gene: TRBD1; clone size: NA; J gene: TRBJ1-2; CDR3 protein: CASRRTGKDYGYTF; CDR3 DNA: TGTGCCAGCAGAAGGACAGGGAAGGACTATGGCTACACCTTC
V gene: TRBV6-2/TRBV6-3; CDR3 length: 11; D gene: NA; clone size: NA; J gene: TRBJ2-1; CDR3 protein: CASSAYNEQFF; CDR3 DNA: TGTGCCAGCAGTGCGTACAATGAGCAGTTCTTC
V gene: TRBV5-5; CDR3 length: 16; D gene: TRBD2; clone size: NA; J gene: TRBJ2-3; CDR3 protein: CASSLSASGGTDTQYF; CDR3 DNA: TGTGCCAGCAGCTTGTCGGCTAGCGGGGGAACAGATACGCAGTATTTT